Listed below are T cell receptor beta chains from one sample, sequenced in a study of T-cell reconstitution after alpha-beta-depleted transplantation in children. TCRdb called the PCR reads again in MiXCR, with one record for every CDR3 protein. The sample shows a few hundred thousand distinct CDR3 sequences, around 27% of them seen only once. Specimen: PBMCs, collected before TCRalphabeta/CD19-depleted stem cell transplant. The receptor set was obtained from a boy under two years old with Wiskott-Aldrich syndrome, due to receive a stem cell transplant. Both conserved end residues are part of each CDR3. D genes are given only for firm matches. Some rows have no size entry. The others give once, few or many, or a class for an expanded clone.

CDR3 length,J gene,D gene,clone size,V gene,CDR3 protein,CDR3 DNA
17,TRBJ2-1,TRBD2,-,TRBV12-3/TRBV12-4,CASSLRTSGMSYNEQFF,TGTGCCAGCAGTTTAAGGACTAGCGGAATGTCCTACAATGAGCAGTTCTTC
14,TRBJ2-5,TRBD2,few,TRBV5-1,CASSHSGLEETQYF,TGCGCCAGCAGCCATAGCGGGCTGGAGGAGACCCAGTACTTC
14,TRBJ2-7,-,-,TRBV10-3,CAISADRDNYEQYF,TGTGCCATCAGTGCAGACCGGGACAACTACGAGCAGTACTTC
17,TRBJ1-2,-,-,TRBV20-1,CSARDIPGPPPNYGYTF,TGCAGTGCTAGAGATATCCCAGGGCCTCCCCCTAACTATGGCTACACCTTC
13,TRBJ1-2,-,few,TRBV5-4,CASSLGQTLGYTF,TGTGCCAGCAGCTTAGGGCAGACATTAGGCTACACCTTC
11,TRBJ1-1,-,-,TRBV29-1,CSVFGGTEAFF,TGCAGCGTTTTCGGTGGGACTGAAGCTTTCTTT
15,TRBJ2-3,-,few,TRBV29-1,CSDMEQGKGTDTQYF,TGCAGCGACATGGAACAGGGAAAGGGCACAGATACGCAGTATTTT
16,TRBJ2-7,TRBD1,-,TRBV27,CASSLGQGRRPYEQYF,TGTGCCAGCAGTCTCGGACAGGGCCGCCGTCCATACGAGCAGTACTTC
13,TRBJ2-7,-,-,TRBV5-1,CASSLSSGNEQYF,TGCGCCAGCAGCTTGTCTTCAGGGAACGAGCAGTACTTC
14,TRBJ1-5,-,-,TRBV28,CASNGEGSNQPQHF,TGTGCCAGCAACGGGGAGGGGAGCAATCAGCCCCAGCATTTT
16,TRBJ2-7,TRBD1,-,TRBV20-1,CSASPPGQGVWTEQYF,TGCAGTGCTAGCCCCCCCGGACAGGGCGTTTGGACTGAGCAGTACTTC
11,TRBJ2-7,-,many,TRBV20-1,CSARADYEQYF,TGCAGTGCTAGAGCGGACTACGAGCAGTACTTC
16,TRBJ2-2,TRBD2,-,TRBV12-3/TRBV12-4,CASSWASGSFGGELFF,TGTGCCAGCAGTTGGGCTAGCGGGAGTTTCGGCGGGGAGCTGTTTTTT
15,TRBJ2-1,TRBD2,-,TRBV7-9,CASSPQGTSGNEQFF,TGTGCCAGCAGCCCCCAGGGGACTAGCGGAAATGAGCAGTTCTTC
16,TRBJ2-5,TRBD2,-,TRBV11-2,CASSLDQRGLKETQYF,TGTGCCAGCAGCTTAGACCAGCGGGGCCTGAAAGAGACCCAGTACTTC
14,TRBJ2-7,-,few,TRBV5-1,CASSLDRPAREQYF,TGCGCCAGCAGCTTGGACAGACCTGCTCGGGAGCAGTACTTC
19,TRBJ2-3,TRBD2,-,TRBV5-1,CASSTPTSGRAGRADTQYF,TGCGCCAGCAGCACACCGACTAGCGGGAGGGCCGGGAGGGCAGATACGCAGTATTTT
17,TRBJ2-1,TRBD2,few,TRBV5-1,CASSLVASGDSYNEQFF,TGCGCCAGCAGCTTGGTAGCTAGCGGGGACTCCTACAATGAGCAGTTCTTC
16,TRBJ1-4,TRBD1,-,TRBV4-1,CASQRQQGATNEKLFF,TGCGCCAGCCAACGACAGCAGGGGGCGACTAATGAAAAACTGTTTTTT
14,TRBJ2-1,-,-,TRBV20-1,CSATAGHLYNEQFF,TGCAGTGCAACAGCGGGACACCTCTACAATGAGCAGTTCTTC
13,TRBJ1-1,-,-,TRBV10-3,CAISDGRNTEAFF,TGTGCCATCAGTGATGGGAGGAACACTGAAGCTTTCTTT
16,TRBJ2-5,TRBD2,few,TRBV11-2,CASSPRTAGGWETQYF,TGTGCCAGCAGCCCCCGGACGGCGGGAGGTTGGGAGACCCAGTACTTC